Sequencing of this TCR beta chain was carried out in a study of shared clonotypes between healthy human individuals. Across the whole study: The donor group consisted of two women and a few men, aged 18 to 49.

CDR1 and CDR2 (germline): LNHNV, YYDKDF (reference sequence). The CDR3 totals 17 residues. Deletions cut 0 bases from V and 2 bases from J, with 14 bases between. TCRdb's copy holds only in-frame clones and misses some; the assay was immunoSEQ multiplex PCR. The table shows some 1,600,000 clones, with 98% occurring only once. Adult donors, all healthy and HIV-negative, had no recent acute infections or vaccinations. The receptor was isolated from a man aged 30 to 39 in good health. The sequencing input was naive CD4+ T cells sorted from blood. Subset defined: CD45RA+ positively selected. The chain joins TRBV15 to TRBJ2-4; D gene uncertain. The CDR3 coding sequence is TGTGCCACCAGCAGAGAAAATGGATTCGCTTCCAAAAACATTCAGTACTTC. This translates into CATSRENGFASKNIQYF.